Each of the 4 T cell receptor beta chains below was sequenced from the same sample in a study of blood T cell repertoires in COVID-19. Clones were read by immunoSEQ multiplex PCR, and TCRdb kept only the in-frame ones, dropping some. Here the sample spans about 150,000 clones, around 84% being singletons. Specimen: PBMCs or T cells enriched from blood (not recorded which). These receptors were collected from a man aged 45-65 years who had recovered from COVID-19.

This clone was observed a handful of times. The chain joins TRBV6-5 to TRBJ2-1; 10 bases match TRBD2. The junction had 3 bases not matched to a gene; V was cut back by 7 bases and J by 9 bases. Germline CDR1 and CDR2: MNHEY and SVGAGI. CDR3 length equals 12 residues. The CDR3 region has the DNA TGTGCCAGCAACCGACTAGCGGGTGAGCAGTTCTTC. Protein sequence: CASNRLAGEQFF.

The gene calls are TRBV6-5 and TRBJ2-7, with 12 bases that match TRBD1. Germline trimming cut 5 bases from V and 6 bases from J; bases unmatched to any gene: 5. Germline CDR1 and CDR2: MNHEY and SVGAGI. The CDR3 totals 14 residues. In nucleotides, the CDR3 is TGTGCCAGCAGTCCGGGACAGGGGGCTCGCGAGCAGTACTTC. Translating gives CASSPGQGAREQYF.

This chain's CDR3 is CASSNLGLNGYTF. CDR3 DNA: TGTGCCAGTTCTAATTTGGGACTCAACGGCTACACCTTC. This chain connects TRBV12-3 or TRBV12-4 to TRBJ1-2; weak D call: TRBD1 (5 bases). The CDR3 runs to 13 residues. The V gene lost 9 bases and the J gene lost 8 bases, with 19 bases spanning the gap.

The CDR3 protein is CASSLLPAGGQTGELFF. Written as DNA, the CDR3 is TGTGCCAGCAGCTTACTTCCAGCGGGGGGGCAGACCGGGGAGCTGTTTTTT. The chain employs TRBV7-6 and TRBJ2-2; the match to TRBD2 covers 10 bases. Germline lookup yields CDR1 SGHVS and CDR2 FNYEAQ. This CDR3 region has 17 residues. V lost 2 bases and J lost 5; bases outside the gene matches: 8.